This record concerns one T cell receptor beta chain sequence. Its antigen remains unidentified. Clones were sequenced by immunoSEQ multiplex PCR, and TCRdb holds only the in-frame ones, with some missing. The top ten hold roughly an eighth of the sample, which has 400,000 to 450,000 clones, over 75% seen once. The data stem from a study of Ad26.COV2.S vaccination and SARS-CoV-2 variants. Study in general: Administration of Ad26.COV2.S was intramuscular, either once or twice 56 days apart.

Documented treatment: over 15 received Ad26.COV2.S at low or high dose, single or two shots; about five received placebo; per-sample allocation not given. On day 63 after the first injection, vaccine and placebo recipients gave samples. V lost 2 bases, J lost 4 bases, and 20 bases stayed unmatched. The CDR3 consists of 19 residues. Germline values: CDR1 GTSNPN, CDR2 SVGIG (reference sequence). Study outcomes and limitations: Individuals receiving vaccine had higher spike-specific TCR breadth than placebo recipients did.

V gene TRBV30 combines with J gene TRBJ2-1; 7 nucleotides match TRBD2. The sample here was peripheral blood, taken in a trial of Ad26.COV2.S vaccine versus placebo. This TCR was recovered from a person aged 18-65 years who received the Ad26.COV2.S COVID-19 vaccine or a placebo. The CDR3 spells CAWSSLWERELNIYNEQFF. The CDR3 region has the DNA TGTGCCTGGAGTTCCCTGTGGGAGCGGGAACTCAATATTTACAATGAGCAGTTCTTC.